Below, one TCR beta chain is given with its context. Its antigen is currently not known. The sample holds no much larger clone one base away, and base qualities are not on file. The data derive from a study of CD8 T cells in Susac syndrome (dated by TCRdb to about 2019). In the study overall: The study used repertoire sequencing to test whether antigen drove CD8+ T cell activation and differentiation in Susac syndrome. Clonality of the CD8+ T cell repertoire was compared between 11 to 12 healthy donors, some 14 Susac syndrome patients and under 19 multiple sclerosis patients. Points the paper makes about the study in general: The number of individuals in the TCR sequencing and HLA analysis was recognized as being relatively small.

The CDR3 contains 13 residues, cysteine and phenylalanine counted. This entry keeps only the CDR3 DNA: 39 bases, framed from base 1. CDR1 and CDR2 (SQVTM, ANQGSEA) derive from the germline V gene. Cut back by 6 bases and 2 bases, the V and J ends lie 14 bases apart. RNA was extracted with the RNeasy kit and about 0.5 to 1 ug was reverse transcribed using random hexamers. The immunoSEQ multiplex PCR assay, covering 54 Vbeta and 13 Jbeta segments, was used to amplify TCR beta CDR3 regions. To correct PCR amplification bias, a synthetic template baseline was used for both primer optimization and computational correction. The source study handled its data this way. Reads were annotated to V, D and J genes per IMGT and analyzed with immunoSEQ Analyzer, keeping only productive sequences. Clonality was calculated as one minus the Shannon entropy normalized by log2 of the number of productive unique sequences. For each patient and control, public and private clones were evaluated among the 100 most prevalent clones. Clones were defined as Susac-specific if absent from the healthy and MS cohorts, from over a thousand published viral clones and from other ImmuneACCESS disease sequences. TCRdb redid the processing of the public reads, applying fastp at Q25 and MiXCR, and retained in-frame beta chains. CDR3 protein duplicates are merged, each entry listing the most common genes and DNA. These V and J calls are TCRdb output, not the study's own analysis. The sample table lists around 220,000 distinct CDR3 sequences, about 90% of them with a count of one. Roughly 0.13% of the sample rests with the top ten.

Peripheral blood CD8+ and CD4+ T cells from healthy donors, Susac syndrome patients and multiple sclerosis patients were profiled using high-throughput TCR beta sequencing. Multiple sclerosis controls were treatment-naive patients with stable or active relapsing-remitting disease fulfilling revised McDonald criteria. Bulk CD8+ and CD4+ T cells were purified by magnetic negative isolation, whereas CD8+ TEMRA cells were enriched by FACS. Blood was drawn into EDTA tubes, processed within 24 hours, and PBMCs were isolated by density gradient centrifugation. PBMCs destined for TCR sequencing were cryopreserved in liquid nitrogen and later thawed in a 37 °C water bath. The sorted or isolated CD4+, CD8+ and CD8+ TEMRA cells had a purity of 90% or higher.

The V and J genes are TRBV29-1 and TRBJ2-7; TRBD1 is perhaps the D gene, given 6 matching bases. This clonotype was obtained from a human donor with multiple sclerosis. The sequenced material came from CD8+ T cells from PBMCs. The CDR3 protein: CSVSGTNPYEQYF. The nucleotide sequence is TGCAGCGTCTCCGGGACAAATCCCTACGAGCAGTACTTC.